This T cell receptor (beta chain) was captured by sequencing in a study of CD8 T cells in Susac syndrome. Germline V gene sequence: CDR1 SGHTA, CDR2 FQGNSA. The CDR3 consists of 15 residues. V was clipped by 5 bases and J by 6 bases; unmatched bases: 7. RNA totalling about 0.5 to 1 ug underwent reverse transcription with random hexamers. Amplification of TCR beta CDR3 across 54 Vbeta and 13 Jbeta was performed with immunoSEQ multiplex PCR. TCRdb called the immunoSEQ multiplex PCR reads again in MiXCR, with one record for every CDR3 protein. The sample has 67,000 or so distinct CDR3 sequences, 85% to 95% seen once; the top ten hold approximately 0.15%.

This clonotype originated in a human donor with Susac syndrome. The gene calls are TRBV7-2 and TRBJ1-6, with TRBD1 matching 7 bases. The sample consisted of CD4+ T cells from PBMCs. CDR3 bases: TGTGCCAGCAGCCAGTTGGGACAGTTTAATTCACCCCTCCACTTT. This encodes CASSQLGQFNSPLHF.